Presented here are 8 T cell receptor beta chains from one specimen sequenced in a study of blood T cell repertoires in COVID-19. The table came from immunoSEQ multiplex PCR; TCRdb's copy has only in-frame clones and leaves some out. Of approximately 54,000 clones in the sample, roughly 84% were seen once. The sample consisted of peripheral blood. The receptors here all came from a human donor in a cohort sampled during active COVID-19.

The J gene is TRBJ2-5, the V gene TRBV14, with a tentative D call TRBD1 (5 bases). V lost 0 bases and J lost 3, with 8 bases in between. The CDR3 runs to 14 residues. Germline CDR1 reads SGHDN; CDR2 reads FVKESK. CDR3 DNA sequence: TGTGCCAGCAGCCAAGATGGGGCTAAAGAGACCCAGTACTTC. It translates to CASSQDGAKETQYF.

The chain joins TRBV27 to TRBJ2-2, with D maybe TRBD2 (6 bases). Germline loops: CDR1 MNHEY, CDR2 SMNVEV (reference sequence). V lost 11 bases and J lost 3, with 13 bases in between. The CDR3 covers 13 residues. The CDR3: CAVQRAYTGELFF. The CDR3 nucleotides read TGTGCCGTACAGCGGGCCTACACCGGGGAGCTGTTTTTT.

This sequence joins TRBV11-2 and TRBJ2-2; 8 bases are a match to TRBD1. J gave up 3 bases and V 8 bases, and 14 bases lay outside the gene matches. Per germline, CDR1 SGHAT and CDR2 FQNNGV. The CDR3 runs 17 residues. DNA for the CDR3: TGTGCCAGCCGCCCACTAACGGGCAGGGGGCACACCGGGGAGCTGTTTTTT. Encoded protein: CASRPLTGRGHTGELFF.

This sequence joins TRBV6-5 and TRBJ1-5; D call uncertain. Trimming left V 0 bases short and J 5 bases short, with 11 bases between. The CDR3 sequence is 15 residues long. The V gene's germline CDR1 is MNHEY and CDR2 SVGAGI. CDR3 residues: CASSYSTAGDQPQHF. The DNA for the CDR3 is TGTGCCAGCAGTTACTCGACTGCGGGCGATCAGCCCCAGCATTTT.

The chain employs TRBV30 and TRBJ2-1, with 11 bases that match TRBD2. The CDR3 spans 12 residues. Trimming removed 6 bases from V and 13 bases from J; junction bases left unmatched: 8. Germline V gives CDR1 GTSNPN, CDR2 SVGIG (reference sequence). This CDR3 is CACQLAGGAQFF. The CDR3 coding sequence is TGTGCCTGCCAGCTAGCGGGAGGTGCACAGTTCTTC.

The V and J genes are TRBV10-3 and TRBJ2-1, with a possible D match to TRBD2 (6 bases). The V and J ends lost 0 bases and 7 bases respectively, with 7 bases between them. Germline loops: CDR1 ENHRY, CDR2 SYGVKD. This CDR3 is built from 13 residues. For the CDR3, the DNA is TGTGCCATCAGTGAGTCGGGGAGGAATGAGCAGTTCTTC. It encodes CAISESGRNEQFF.

This clone was found once. The rearrangement links TRBV15 to TRBJ2-3, with TRBD2 matching over 12 bases. Germline V CDR1 and CDR2: LNHNV, YYDKDF (reference sequence). The CDR3 consists of 16 residues. The ends lost 1 base at V and 4 bases at J; junction bases unmatched: 3. DNA for the CDR3: TGTGCCACCAGCAGAGTACTAGCGGGAGGTTCAGATACGCAGTATTTT. Translating it yields CATSRVLAGGSDTQYF. Complete variable domain (other parts from reference TRBV15 and TRBJ2-3): DAMVIQNPRYQVTQFGKPVTLSCSQTLNHNVMYWYQQKSSQAPKLLFHYYDKDFNNEADTPDNFQSRRPNTSFCFLDIRSPGLGDTAMYLCATSRVLAGGSDTQYFGPGTRLTVL.

This clone was seen only a few times. V gene TRBV4-3 combines with J gene TRBJ2-1; 14 bases fit TRBD2. CDR1 and CDR2 from the germline V gene are LGHNA and YSLEER. J was trimmed by 0 bases and V by 2 bases; bases with no gene match: 15. The CDR3 has 22 residues. CDR3 sequence reads: CASSQFPWAGTSGGSSYNEQFF. CDR3 nucleotide sequence: TGCGCCAGCAGCCAATTCCCCTGGGCTGGGACTAGCGGGGGTAGCTCCTACAATGAGCAGTTCTTC.